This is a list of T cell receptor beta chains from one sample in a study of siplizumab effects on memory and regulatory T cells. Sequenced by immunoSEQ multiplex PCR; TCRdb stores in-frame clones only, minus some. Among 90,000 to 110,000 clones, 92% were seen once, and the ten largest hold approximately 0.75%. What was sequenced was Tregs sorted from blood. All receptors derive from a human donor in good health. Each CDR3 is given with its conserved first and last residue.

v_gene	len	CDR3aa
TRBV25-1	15	CASSPWGGARETQYF
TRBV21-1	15	CASPRQVPSTDTQYF
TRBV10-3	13	CAIRNGTGDGYTF
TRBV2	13	CASSEELNTEAFF
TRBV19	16	CASSFASGRSYNEQFF
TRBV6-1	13	CASKRPPPYEQYF
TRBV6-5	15	CASSYSAKGPYEQYF
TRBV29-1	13	CSVLGDRESGYTF
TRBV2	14	CASSVVEGVGELFF
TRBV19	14	CASSRGGDTGELFF
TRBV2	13	CASSKDRDQPQHF
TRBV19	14	CASSTIAGYNIQYF
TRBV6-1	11	CASSVEDEQYF
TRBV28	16	CASSPRPSGWVEKLFF
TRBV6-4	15	CASSELSAGSGELFF
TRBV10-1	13	CASSGGLDTEAFF
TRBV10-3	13	CAISDSENQPQHF
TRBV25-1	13	CASSVAMNTEAFF
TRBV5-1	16	CASSLDRPLVGYRQYF
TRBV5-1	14	CASSQGRDSYEQYF
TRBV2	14	CASRGTINTGELFF
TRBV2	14	CASSDRYSNQPQHF
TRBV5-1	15	CASSLNDRWNTEAFF
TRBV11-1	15	CASSSWGQVHNEQFF
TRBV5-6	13	CASSSTGQDEQYF
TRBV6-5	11	CASVGTNGYTF
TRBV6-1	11	CATRQGETQYF
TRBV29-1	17	CSVEKDTFNRGSYEQYF
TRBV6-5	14	CASSRVAGAYEQYF